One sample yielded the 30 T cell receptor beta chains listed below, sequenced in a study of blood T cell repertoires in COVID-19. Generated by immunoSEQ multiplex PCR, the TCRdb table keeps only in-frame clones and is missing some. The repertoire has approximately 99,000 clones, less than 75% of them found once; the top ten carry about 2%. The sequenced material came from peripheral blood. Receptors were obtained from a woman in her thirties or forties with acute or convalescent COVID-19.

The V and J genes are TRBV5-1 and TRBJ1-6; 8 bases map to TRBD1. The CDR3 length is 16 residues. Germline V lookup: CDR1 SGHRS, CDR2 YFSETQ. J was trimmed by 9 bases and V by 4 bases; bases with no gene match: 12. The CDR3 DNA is TGCGCCAGCAGCCCTTCTGGCCAGGGGGCTCGTTCACCCCTCCACTTT. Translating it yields CASSPSGQGARSPLHF.

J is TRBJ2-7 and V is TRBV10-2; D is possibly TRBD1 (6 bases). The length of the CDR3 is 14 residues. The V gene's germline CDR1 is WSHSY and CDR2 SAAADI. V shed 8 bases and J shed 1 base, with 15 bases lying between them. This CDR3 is CASRPAGASYEQYF. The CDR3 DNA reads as TGCGCCAGCCGGCCGGCAGGGGCATCCTACGAGCAGTACTTC.

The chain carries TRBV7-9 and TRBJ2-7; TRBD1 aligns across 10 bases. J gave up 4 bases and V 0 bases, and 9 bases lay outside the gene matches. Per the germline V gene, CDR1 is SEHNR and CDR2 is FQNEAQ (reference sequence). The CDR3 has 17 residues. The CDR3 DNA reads TGTGCCAGCAGCTTAGCCGCTACCGGGACAGGGGAATACGAGCAGTACTTC. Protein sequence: CASSLAATGTGEYEQYF. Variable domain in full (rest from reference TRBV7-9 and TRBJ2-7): DTGVSQNPRHKITKRGQNVTFRCDPISEHNRLYWYRQTLGQGPEFLTYFQNEAQLEKSRLLSDRFSAERPKGSFSTLEIQRTEQGDSAMYLCASSLAATGTGEYEQYFGPGTRLTVT.

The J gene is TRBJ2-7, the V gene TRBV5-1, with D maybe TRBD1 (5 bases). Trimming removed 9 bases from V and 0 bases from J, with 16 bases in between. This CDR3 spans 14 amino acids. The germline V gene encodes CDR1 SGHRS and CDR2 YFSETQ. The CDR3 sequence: CATQKDTSSYEQYF. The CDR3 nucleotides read TGCGCCACACAAAAGGACACGAGCTCCTACGAGCAGTACTTC.

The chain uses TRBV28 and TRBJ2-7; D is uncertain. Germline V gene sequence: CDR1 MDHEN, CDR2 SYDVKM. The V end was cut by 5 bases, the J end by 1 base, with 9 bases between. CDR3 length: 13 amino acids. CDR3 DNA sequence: TGTGCCAGCAGTGAACAGAGATCCTACGAGCAGTACTTC. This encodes CASSEQRSYEQYF.

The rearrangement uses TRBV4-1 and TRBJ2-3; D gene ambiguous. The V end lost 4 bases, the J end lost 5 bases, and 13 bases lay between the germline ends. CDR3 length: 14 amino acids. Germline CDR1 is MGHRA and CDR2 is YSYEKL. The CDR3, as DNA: TGCGCCAGCAGCCCTCAGGTAATGGGAGATACGCAGTATTTT. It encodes CASSPQVMGDTQYF.

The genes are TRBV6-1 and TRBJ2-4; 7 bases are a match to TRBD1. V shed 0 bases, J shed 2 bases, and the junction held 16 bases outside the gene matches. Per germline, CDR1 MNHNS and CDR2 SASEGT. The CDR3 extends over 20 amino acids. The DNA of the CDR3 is TGTGCCAGCAGTGAAGCTTCCTATAGAGTGACAGGGTTATCCAAAAACATTCAGTACTTC. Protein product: CASSEASYRVTGLSKNIQYF.

The CDR3 spells CASSLGTSGVRNNEQFF. In DNA form, the CDR3 reads TGTGCCAGCAGTCTGGGGACTAGCGGGGTCCGAAACAATGAGCAGTTCTTC. The genes are TRBV28 and TRBJ2-1; 13 bases fit TRBD2. Losses at the gene ends were 5 bases for V and 5 bases for J; bases not matched to a gene: 9. Germline V gene sequence: CDR1 MDHEN, CDR2 SYDVKM. The CDR3 is made up of 17 amino acids. The entire variable domain, with the rest obtained from reference TRBV28 and TRBJ2-1, is as follows: DVKVTQSSRYLVKRTGEKVFLECVQDMDHENMFWYRQDPGLGLRLIYFSYDVKMKEKGDIPEGYSVSREKKERFSLILESASTNQTSMYLCASSLGTSGVRNNEQFFGPGTRLTVL.

The CDR3 coding sequence is TGTGCCAGCAGTGGAGGACACGCCAAGGCTCAGCCCCAGCATTTT. Amino acid sequence: CASSGGHAKAQPQHF. The rearrangement joins TRBV2 to TRBJ1-5, with a possible D match to TRBD1 (5 bases). Trimming cost V 4 bases and J 6 bases, with 16 bases left between them. Germline-derived CDR1 and CDR2 are SNHLY and FYNNEI. The CDR3 is made up of 15 amino acids.

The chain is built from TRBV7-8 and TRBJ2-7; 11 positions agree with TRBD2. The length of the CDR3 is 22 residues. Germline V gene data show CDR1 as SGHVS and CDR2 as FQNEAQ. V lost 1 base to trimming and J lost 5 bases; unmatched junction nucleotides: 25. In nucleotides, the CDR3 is TGTGCCAGCAGCTTAGGTCCCGCGACAAGATCAATAGCGGGGGGGCGTTATGACGAGCAGTACTTC. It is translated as CASSLGPATRSIAGGRYDEQYF.

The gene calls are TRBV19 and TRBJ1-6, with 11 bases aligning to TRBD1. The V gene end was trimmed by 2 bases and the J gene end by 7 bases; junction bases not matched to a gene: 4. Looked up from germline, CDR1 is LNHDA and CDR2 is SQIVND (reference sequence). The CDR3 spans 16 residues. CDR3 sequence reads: CASSITRTGGNSPLHF. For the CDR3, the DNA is TGTGCCAGTAGTATAACCCGGACAGGGGGCAATTCACCCCTCCACTTT.

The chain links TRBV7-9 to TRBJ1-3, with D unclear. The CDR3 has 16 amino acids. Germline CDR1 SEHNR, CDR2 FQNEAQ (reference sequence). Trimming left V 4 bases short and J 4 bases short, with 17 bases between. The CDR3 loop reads CASSSDRTEGGNTIYF. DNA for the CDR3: TGTGCCAGCAGCTCCGACCGGACGGAGGGAGGAAACACCATATATTTT. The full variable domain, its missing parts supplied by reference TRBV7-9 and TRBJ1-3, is DTGVSQNPRHKITKRGQNVTFRCDPISEHNRLYWYRQTLGQGPEFLTYFQNEAQLEKSRLLSDRFSAERPKGSFSTLEIQRTEQGDSAMYLCASSSDRTEGGNTIYFGEGSWLTVV.

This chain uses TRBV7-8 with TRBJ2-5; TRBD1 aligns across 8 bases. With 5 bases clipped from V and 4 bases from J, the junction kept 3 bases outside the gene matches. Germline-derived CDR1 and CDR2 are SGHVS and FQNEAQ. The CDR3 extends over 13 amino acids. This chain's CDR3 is CASSRDRTETQYF. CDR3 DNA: TGTGCCAGCAGCCGGGACAGGACAGAGACCCAGTACTTC.

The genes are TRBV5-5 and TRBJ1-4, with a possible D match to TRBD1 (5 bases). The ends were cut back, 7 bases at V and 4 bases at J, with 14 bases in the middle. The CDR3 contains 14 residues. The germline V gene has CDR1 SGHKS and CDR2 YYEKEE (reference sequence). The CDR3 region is CASRGGTGNEKLFF. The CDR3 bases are TGTGCCAGCCGCGGCGGGACGGGTAATGAAAAACTGTTTTTT.

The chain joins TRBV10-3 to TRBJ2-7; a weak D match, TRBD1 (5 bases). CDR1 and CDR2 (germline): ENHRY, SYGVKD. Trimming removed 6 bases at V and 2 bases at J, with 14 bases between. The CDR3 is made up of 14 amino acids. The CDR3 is CAIRDQGATYEQYF. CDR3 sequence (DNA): TGTGCCATCAGAGATCAGGGCGCTACCTACGAGCAGTACTTC.

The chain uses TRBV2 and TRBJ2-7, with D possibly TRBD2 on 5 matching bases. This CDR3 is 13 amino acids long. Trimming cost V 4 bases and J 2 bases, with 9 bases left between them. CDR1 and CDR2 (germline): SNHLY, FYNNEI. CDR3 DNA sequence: TGTGCCAGCAGTGTATCCGGGACCTACGAGCAGTACTTC. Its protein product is CASSVSGTYEQYF.

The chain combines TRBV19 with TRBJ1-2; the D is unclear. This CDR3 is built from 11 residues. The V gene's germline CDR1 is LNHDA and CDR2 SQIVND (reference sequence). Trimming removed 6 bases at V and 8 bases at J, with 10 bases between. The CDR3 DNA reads TGTGCCAGTAGAAGAAACGGGGGCTACACCTTC. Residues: CASRRNGGYTF.

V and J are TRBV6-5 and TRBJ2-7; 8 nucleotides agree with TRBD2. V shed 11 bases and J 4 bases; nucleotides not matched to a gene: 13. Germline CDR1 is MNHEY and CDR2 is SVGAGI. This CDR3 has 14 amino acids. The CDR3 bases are TGTGCCCTCGGGGGGGGGCCCAAATCTTACGAGCAGTACTTC. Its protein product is CALGGGPKSYEQYF.

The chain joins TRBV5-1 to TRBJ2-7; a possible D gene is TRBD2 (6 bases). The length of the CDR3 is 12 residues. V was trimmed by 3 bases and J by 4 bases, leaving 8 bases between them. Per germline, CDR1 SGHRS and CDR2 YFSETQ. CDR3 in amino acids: CASSWDFYEQYF. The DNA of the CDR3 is TGCGCCAGCAGCTGGGACTTTTACGAGCAGTACTTC.

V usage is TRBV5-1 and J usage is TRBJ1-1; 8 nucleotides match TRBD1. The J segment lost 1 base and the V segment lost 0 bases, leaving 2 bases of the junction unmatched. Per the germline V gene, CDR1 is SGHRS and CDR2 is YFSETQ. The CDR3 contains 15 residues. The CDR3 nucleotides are TGCGCCAGCAGCTTGGACGGACAGGGGAACACTGAAGCTTTCTTT. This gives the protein CASSLDGQGNTEAFF.

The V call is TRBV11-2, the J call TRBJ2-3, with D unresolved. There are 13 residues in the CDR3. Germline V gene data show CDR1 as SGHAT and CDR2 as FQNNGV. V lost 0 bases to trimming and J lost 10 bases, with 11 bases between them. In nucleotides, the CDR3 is TGTGCCAGCAGCTTAGATCCGAGTTATCCGCAGTATTTT. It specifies CASSLDPSYPQYF.

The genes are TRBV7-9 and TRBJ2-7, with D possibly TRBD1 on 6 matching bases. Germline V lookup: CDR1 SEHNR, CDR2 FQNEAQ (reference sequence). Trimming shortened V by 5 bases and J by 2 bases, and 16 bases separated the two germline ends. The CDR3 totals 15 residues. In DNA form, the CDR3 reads TGTGCCAGCAGCACCGGGTGGCCAGGGGCCTACGAGCAGTACTTC. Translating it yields CASSTGWPGAYEQYF.

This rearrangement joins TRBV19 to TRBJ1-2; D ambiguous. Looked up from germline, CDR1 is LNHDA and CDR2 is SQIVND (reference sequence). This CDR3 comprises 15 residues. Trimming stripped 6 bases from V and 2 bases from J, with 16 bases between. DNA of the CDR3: TGTGCCAGTAGCGCCGGAACCCTGCGGAACTATGGCTACACCTTC. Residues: CASSAGTLRNYGYTF.

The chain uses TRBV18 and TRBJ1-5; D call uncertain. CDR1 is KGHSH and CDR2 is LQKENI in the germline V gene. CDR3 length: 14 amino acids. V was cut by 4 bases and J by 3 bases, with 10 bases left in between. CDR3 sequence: CASSLQATNQPQHF. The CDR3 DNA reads TGTGCCAGCTCACTTCAGGCCACCAATCAGCCCCAGCATTTT.

CDR3 nucleotide sequence: TGTGCCAGCTCACCAGCTCAAATAGCTACCTACGAGCAGTACTTC. Encoded protein: CASSPAQIATYEQYF. The rearrangement links TRBV18 to TRBJ2-7; D gene ambiguous. V was clipped by 2 bases and J by 2 bases, with 13 bases between them. Germline values: CDR1 KGHSH, CDR2 LQKENI. The CDR3 length is 15 residues.

The CDR3 nucleotides read TGTGCCAGTGGGGGACAGGGGGGAGGCAATGAGCAGTTCTTC. This gives the protein CASGGQGGGNEQFF. This sequence joins TRBV19 and TRBJ2-1; 11 bases align to TRBD1. The CDR3 length is 14 residues. Germline CDR1 and CDR2: LNHDA and SQIVND (reference sequence). Germline trimming cut 8 bases from V and 6 bases from J; bases unmatched to any gene: 6.

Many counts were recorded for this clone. CDR3 loop: CASSFEGGNTIYF. Here the CDR3 DNA reads TGTGCCAGCAGCTTTGAGGGTGGAAACACCATATATTTT. V usage is TRBV5-4 and J usage is TRBJ1-3; D is uncertain. The germline V gene encodes CDR1 SGHNT and CDR2 YYREEE (reference sequence). Trimming removed 2 bases from V and 3 bases from J, with 6 bases in between. The CDR3 extends over 13 amino acids.

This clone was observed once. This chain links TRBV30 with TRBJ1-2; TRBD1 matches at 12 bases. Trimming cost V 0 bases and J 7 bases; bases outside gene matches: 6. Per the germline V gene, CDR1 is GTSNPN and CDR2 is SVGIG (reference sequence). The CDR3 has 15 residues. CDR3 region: CAWSVRGTGGRGYTF. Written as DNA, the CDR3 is TGTGCCTGGAGTGTACGAGGGACAGGGGGCCGTGGCTACACCTTC.

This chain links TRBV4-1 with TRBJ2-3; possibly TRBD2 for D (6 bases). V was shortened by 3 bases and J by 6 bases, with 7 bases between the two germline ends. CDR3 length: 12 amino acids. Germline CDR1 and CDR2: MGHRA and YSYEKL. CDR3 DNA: TGCGCCAGCAGCCATGGGGGGGATACGCAGTATTTT. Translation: CASSHGGDTQYF.

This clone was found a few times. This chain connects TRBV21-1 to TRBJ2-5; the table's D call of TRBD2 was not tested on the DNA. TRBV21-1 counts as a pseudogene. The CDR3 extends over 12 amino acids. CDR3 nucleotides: TGTGCCTTGGGAGCGGGGTCGGAGACCCAGTACTTC. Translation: CALGAGSETQYF.